This T cell receptor beta chain was captured by sequencing in a study of blood T cells in healthy people across ages. Study-wide findings and caveats: Without sorted subsets, naive and antigen-experienced compartments could not be conclusively compared.

The authors ran a second PCR of about 6 to 11 cycles using a sample-barcoded 5' primer and a J-beta primer mix. Using its own MiXCR run on the 5' RACE reads, TCRdb lists one record per CDR3 protein. The data show some 1.5 million distinct CDR3 sequences, roughly 30% seen once. In its sample, this clonotype was seen many times. Its antigen is unidentified. This sequence originates from a woman in her thirties in good health. Material: blood.

The CDR3 sequence is CSVGDRGAAQETQYF. The DNA of the CDR3 is TGCAGCGTTGGGGATAGGGGTGCAGCACAAGAGACCCAGTACTTC. V is TRBV29-1 and J is TRBJ2-5; D might be TRBD1 (5 bases). Germline assignment: CDR1 SQVTM and CDR2 ANQGSEA. This CDR3 is built from 15 residues. Trimming took off 4 bases at V and 2 bases at J, with 17 bases between the two ends.